This TCR beta chain was captured by sequencing in a study of OX40 agonist ivuxolimab in advanced cancers. Study at large: Allowance was made for prior anti-PD-1, anti-PD-L1 or anti-CTLA-4 therapy, and roughly 40% had some.

A note on this clone: What it binds is not known.

TCRdb's table, derived via immunoSEQ multiplex PCR, lists solely in-frame clones and lacks some. Seen here are about 150,000 clones, approximately 94% observed once, and the top ten hold 0.3% to 0.35%. Regarding the study as a whole: CD8+ T cells averaged more expanded clones than CD4+. At 0.1-3.0 mg/kg, partial responders had clonal expansion among the lowest observed. Clonal expansion by week 6 occurred in CD4+ and CD8+ blood T cells (at 0.1 to 3.0 mg/kg).

Germline CDR1 and CDR2: SGHVS and FNYEAQ. The CDR3 contains 14 residues. V lost 4 bases and J lost 2, with 11 bases in between. The source material was CD4+ or CD8+ T cells sorted from blood, sampled in a trial of the OX40 agonist ivuxolimab. The sequence was obtained from an adult with an advanced solid tumor such as melanoma, head and neck, liver or kidney cancer. This chain connects TRBV7-6 to TRBJ2-5; D possibly corresponds to TRBD1 (5 bases). The CDR3 region is CASSSPRGQETQYF. The CDR3 coding sequence is TGTGCCAGCAGCTCACCTAGGGGTCAAGAGACCCAGTACTTC. Full variable domain (outside the CDR3, taken from reference TRBV7-6 and TRBJ2-5): GAGVSQSPRYKVTKRGQDVALRCDPISGHVSLYWYRQALGQGPEFLTYFNYEAQQDKSGLPNDRFSAERPEGSISTLTIQRTEQRDSAMYRCASSSPRGQETQYFGPGTRLLVL.